Reported below is one TCR beta chain. Its target is not known. The sample is drawn from a study of cytomegalovirus exposure and HLA in healthy donors. Study-level points and caveats: It was reported in a later analysis that an Asian-associated ancestry cluster showed fewer N-insertions than the approximately 700-donor mean.

Researchers ran the PCR with 60 Vbeta and 13 Jbeta primers. The method was immunoSEQ multiplex PCR; TCRdb's version includes in-frame clones alone and lacks a portion of them. This repertoire shows fewer than 110,000 clones, roughly 80% found once; its top ten account for 2% to 2.5%. Germline CDR1 is SNHLY and CDR2 is FYNNEI. CDR3 length: 16 amino acids. Trimming took 4 bases from V and 5 from J, leaving 20 bases between them. The source material was PBMCs. The clonotype was recovered from a man between 25 and 39 years old in good health and CMV-seronegative. The chain has TRBV2 and TRBJ1-2, with D possibly matching TRBD1 (5 bases). The DNA of the CDR3 is TGTGCCAGCAGTGGGGCTACAGGCGCTGGATCGTATGGCTACACCTTC. This gives the protein CASSGATGAGSYGYTF.